This TCR beta chain was documented in a study of OX40 agonist ivuxolimab in advanced cancers. Here immunoSEQ multiplex PCR was the method, and the copy in TCRdb shows in-frame clones only, minus some. The sample has under 150,000 clones, 90% seen once; the top ten hold roughly 0.99%. There are 14 residues in the CDR3. V lost 5 bases and J lost 3; bases outside the gene matches: 3. CDR1 and CDR2 from the germline V gene are SGHTA and FQGNSA. This specimen was CD4+ or CD8+ T cells sorted from blood, taken in a trial of the OX40 agonist ivuxolimab. The chain is built from TRBV7-2 and TRBJ2-7, with TRBD2 matching 11 bases. The TCR sequence derives from an adult with an advanced solid tumor such as melanoma, head and neck, liver or kidney cancer. CDR3 loop: CASSLTSGSYEQYF. In nucleotides, the CDR3 is TGTGCCAGCAGCCTAACTAGCGGGAGCTACGAGCAGTACTTC.